This T cell receptor (beta chain) was identified during a study of cytomegalovirus exposure and HLA in healthy donors. Study-wide results and caveats: Roughly uniform depth of sequencing across donors was assumed in presence/absence analyses. Based on reports, TCR beta sequences accurately predicted HLA-A and HLA-B alleles for most subjects. Later analysis found that TCR beta chains associated with HLA were more clonally expanded than other, equally common chains. A list of 164 TCR beta chains associated with cytomegalovirus was given.

Remarks on this clone: Its antigen is unknown.

The CDR3 has 17 residues. The germline V gene encodes CDR1 SNHLY and CDR2 FYNNEI. J lost 8 bases, V lost 7 bases, and 13 bases had no gene match. PCR employed 60 Vbeta and 13 Jbeta primers. Libraries were prepared by immunoSEQ multiplex PCR; TCRdb keeps only in-frame clonotypes and omits some of them. This sample's table has 100,000 to 150,000 clones. This clonotype was obtained from a man between 25 and 39 years old in good health and CMV-seronegative. The rearrangement joins TRBV2 to TRBJ2-1; 14 bases map to TRBD2. Sequencing was carried out using PBMCs. CDR3: CASTGTSGRGALYEQFF. Written as DNA, the CDR3 is TGTGCCAGCACGGGGACTAGCGGGAGAGGGGCCCTATATGAGCAGTTCTTC.